This T cell receptor (beta chain) was identified during a study of breast tumors, draining lymph nodes, adjacent tissues. Whole-study findings and limits: Data only fit, rather than demonstrated, lymph node origin of most tumor T cells. Data fit most tumor T cells coming from lymph node, expanding in tumor. Compared with lymph nodes, tumors were less diverse; compared with nontumor tissue, more.

TCRdb re-called the multiplex PCR reads with MiXCR, one entry per CDR3 protein. The data hold approximately 300,000 distinct CDR3 sequences, with over 30% observed a single time. Comment on this clonotype: The target antigen is unknown.

This CDR3 is 13 amino acids long. V was shortened by 2 bases and J by 2 bases, with 4 bases between the two germline ends. Per germline, CDR1 MNHEY and CDR2 SVGEGT. The lymph nodes were axillary draining lymph nodes from breast cancer patients. Material for sequencing was axillary lymph node tissue. The TCR originated in a female donor with breast cancer. Some clones in this sample may be carry-over from other donors' samples. The genes are TRBV6-2 or TRBV6-3 and TRBJ2-1, with D unclear. Here the CDR3 reads CASSYATYNEQFF. Written as DNA, the CDR3 is TGTGCCAGCAGTTACGCGACCTACAATGAGCAGTTCTTC.